This T cell receptor beta chain was observed in a study of CD8+CD57+ T cells in acquired aplastic anemia. Study in general: Recorded DNA amounts for sorted CD4+ and CD8+ cells had an average of 3.2 ug.

It was genomic DNA that served as the template for profiling TCR beta VDJ and CDR3. A single record per CDR3 protein comes from TCRdb applying MiXCR to the reads. This sample has 250,000 to 300,000 distinct CDR3 sequences, with 55% to 65% found just once. Findings of the study overall: Between patients and controls, CD8+ Simpson's diversity did not vary significantly. Comparison of patients with controls identified approximately 28 shared CD8+ CDR3 sequences.

Germline V gene lookup returns CDR1 SGDLS and CDR2 YYNGEE. CDR3 size: 16 residues. Trimming cost V 4 bases and J 10 bases, with 21 bases left between them. With respect to this clonotype: The antigen remains unidentified.

Sequencing was performed on sorted CD4+, CD8+, or CD8+CD57+ T cells (not recorded which) from PBMCs. This chain uses TRBV9 with TRBJ1-6, with a tentative D call TRBD1 (6 bases). The receptor was derived from a human donor with severe aplastic anemia or a healthy control (not recorded which). Here the CDR3 reads CASSPGGGAVGSPLHF. DNA for the CDR3: TGTGCCAGCAGCCCCGGGGGGGGGGCGGTCGGGTCACCCCTCCACTTT.